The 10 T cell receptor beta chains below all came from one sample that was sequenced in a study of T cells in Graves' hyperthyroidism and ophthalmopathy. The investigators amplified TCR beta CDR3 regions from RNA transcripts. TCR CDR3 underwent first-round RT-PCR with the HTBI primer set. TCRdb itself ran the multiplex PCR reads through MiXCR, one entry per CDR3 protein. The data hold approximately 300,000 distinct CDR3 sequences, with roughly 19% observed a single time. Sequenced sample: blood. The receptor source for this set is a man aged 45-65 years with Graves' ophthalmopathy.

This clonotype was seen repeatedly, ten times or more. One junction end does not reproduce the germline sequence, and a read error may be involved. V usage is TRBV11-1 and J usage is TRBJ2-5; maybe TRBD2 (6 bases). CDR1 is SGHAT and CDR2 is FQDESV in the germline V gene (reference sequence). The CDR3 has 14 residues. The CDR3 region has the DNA TGTGCCAGCAGTTTAGCTAGCGTTGGAGAGACCCAGTACTTC. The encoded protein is CASSLASVGETQYF.

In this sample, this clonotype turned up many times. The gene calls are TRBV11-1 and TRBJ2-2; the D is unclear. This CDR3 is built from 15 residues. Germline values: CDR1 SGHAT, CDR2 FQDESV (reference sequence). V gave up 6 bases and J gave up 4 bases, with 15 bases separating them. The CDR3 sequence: CASSSRSSSTGELFF. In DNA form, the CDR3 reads TGTGCCAGCAGTTCGAGGTCCTCGAGCACCGGGGAGCTGTTTTTT.

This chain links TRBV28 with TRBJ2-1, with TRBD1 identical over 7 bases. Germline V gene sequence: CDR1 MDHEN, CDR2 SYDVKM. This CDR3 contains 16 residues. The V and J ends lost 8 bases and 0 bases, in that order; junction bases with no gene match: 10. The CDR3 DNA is TGTGCCAGCGGACCCCTTCCAGGGGGCTCCTACAATGAGCAGTTCTTC. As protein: CASGPLPGGSYNEQFF.

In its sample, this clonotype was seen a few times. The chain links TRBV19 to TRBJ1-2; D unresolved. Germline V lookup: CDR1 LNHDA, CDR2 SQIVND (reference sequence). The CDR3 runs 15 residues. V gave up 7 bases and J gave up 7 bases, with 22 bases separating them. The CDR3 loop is CASIPDSSAQRGYTF. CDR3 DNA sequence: TGTGCCAGTATCCCCGATTCGTCGGCTCAACGTGGCTACACCTTC.

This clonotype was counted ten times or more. The CDR3 DNA reads TGTGCCTGGACCCTCAATAGCAATCAGCCCCAGCATTTT. Protein: CAWTLNSNQPQHF. The genes are TRBV30 and TRBJ1-5; D call uncertain. The germline V and J ends were trimmed by 4 bases and 0 bases, with 7 bases remaining between them. This CDR3 contains 13 residues. Per germline, CDR1 GTSNPN and CDR2 SVGIG (reference sequence).

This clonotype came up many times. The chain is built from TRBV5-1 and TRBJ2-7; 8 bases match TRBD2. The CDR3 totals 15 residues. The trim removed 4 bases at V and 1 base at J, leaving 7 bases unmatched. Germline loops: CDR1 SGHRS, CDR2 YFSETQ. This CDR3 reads CASSASGTRSYEQYF. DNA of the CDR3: TGCGCCAGCAGCGCCTCCGGGACTAGGTCCTACGAGCAGTACTTC.

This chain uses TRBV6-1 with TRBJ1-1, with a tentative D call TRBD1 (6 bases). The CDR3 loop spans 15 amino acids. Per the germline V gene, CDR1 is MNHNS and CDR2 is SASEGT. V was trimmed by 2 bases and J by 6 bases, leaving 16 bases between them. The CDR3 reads CASSESGADSAEAFF. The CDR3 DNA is TGTGCCAGCAGTGAATCAGGGGCGGACAGCGCTGAAGCTTTCTTT.

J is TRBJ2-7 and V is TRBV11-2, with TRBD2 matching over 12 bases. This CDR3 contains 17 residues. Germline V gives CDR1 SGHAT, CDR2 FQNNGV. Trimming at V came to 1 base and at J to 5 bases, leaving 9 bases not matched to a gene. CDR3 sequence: CASSLGVLAGGLDEQYF. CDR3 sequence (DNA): TGTGCCAGCAGCTTAGGAGTCCTAGCGGGGGGGCTCGACGAGCAGTACTTC. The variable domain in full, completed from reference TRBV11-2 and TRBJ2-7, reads EAGVAQSPRYKIIEKRQSVAFWCNPISGHATLYWYQQILGQGPKLLIQFQNNGVVDDSQLPKDRFSAERLKGVDSTLKIQPAKLEDSAVYLCASSLGVLAGGLDEQYFGPGTRLTVT.

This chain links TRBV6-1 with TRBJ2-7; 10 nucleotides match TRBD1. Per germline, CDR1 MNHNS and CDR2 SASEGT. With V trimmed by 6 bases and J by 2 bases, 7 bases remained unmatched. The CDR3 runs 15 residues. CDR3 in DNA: TGTGCCAGCAGATCCCTGACAGGGGGCCCCTACGAGCAGTACTTC. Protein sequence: CASRSLTGGPYEQYF.

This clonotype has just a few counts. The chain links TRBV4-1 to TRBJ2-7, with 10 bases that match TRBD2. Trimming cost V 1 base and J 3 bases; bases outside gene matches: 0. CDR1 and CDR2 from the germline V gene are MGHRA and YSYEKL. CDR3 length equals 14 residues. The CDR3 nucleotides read TGCGCCAGCAGCCAAGGGACTAGCGGCTACGAGCAGTACTTC. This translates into CASSQGTSGYEQYF.